The T cell receptor beta chain under discussion was sequenced for a study of CD8 T cells in ankylosing spondylitis. Study-level findings and limits: The authors found the disease-linked clones to be CD8+ and relatively rare in peripheral blood. A TCR beta motif made of fewer than ten highly homologous variants seemed typical of ankylosing spondylitis blood.

After removal of 5 bases from V and 3 bases from J, the junction contained 8 bases not matched to a gene. Germline CDR1 is DFQATT and CDR2 is SNEGSKA (reference sequence). This CDR3 comprises 14 residues. Concerning this clonotype: Its antigen remains unknown.

TCRdb passed the 5' RACE reads through MiXCR, listing each CDR3 protein once. The profile covers around 150,000 distinct CDR3 sequences, with about 42% appearing a single time and 12% to 15% taken by the ten largest. The source is a male donor with ankylosing spondylitis. The sample was synovial fluid, either unsorted or a sorted T cell fraction (not recorded which). The chain combines TRBV20-1 with TRBJ2-3; 7 bases are a match to TRBD1. The CDR3 region is CSASGTVPTDTQYF. The CDR3 DNA is TGCAGTGCTTCCGGGACAGTCCCTACAGATACGCAGTATTTT.